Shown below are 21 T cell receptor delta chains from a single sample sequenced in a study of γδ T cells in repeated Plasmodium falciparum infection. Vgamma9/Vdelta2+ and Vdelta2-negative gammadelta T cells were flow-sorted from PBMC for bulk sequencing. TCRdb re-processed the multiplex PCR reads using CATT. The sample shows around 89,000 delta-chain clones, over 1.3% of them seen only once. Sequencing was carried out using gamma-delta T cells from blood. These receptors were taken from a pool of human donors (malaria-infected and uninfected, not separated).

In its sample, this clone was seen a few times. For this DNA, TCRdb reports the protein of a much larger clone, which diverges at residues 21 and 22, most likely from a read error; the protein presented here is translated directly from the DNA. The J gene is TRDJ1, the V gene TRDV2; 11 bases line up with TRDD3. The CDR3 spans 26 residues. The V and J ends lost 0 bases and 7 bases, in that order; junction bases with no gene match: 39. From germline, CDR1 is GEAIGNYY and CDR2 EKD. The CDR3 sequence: CACDTVRPPTGLGGYAVGQYAGKLIF. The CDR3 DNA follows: TGTGCCTGTGACACCGTAAGGCCTCCTACTGGGCTTGGGGGATACGCGGTGGGTCAGTACGCCGGTAAACTCATCTTT.

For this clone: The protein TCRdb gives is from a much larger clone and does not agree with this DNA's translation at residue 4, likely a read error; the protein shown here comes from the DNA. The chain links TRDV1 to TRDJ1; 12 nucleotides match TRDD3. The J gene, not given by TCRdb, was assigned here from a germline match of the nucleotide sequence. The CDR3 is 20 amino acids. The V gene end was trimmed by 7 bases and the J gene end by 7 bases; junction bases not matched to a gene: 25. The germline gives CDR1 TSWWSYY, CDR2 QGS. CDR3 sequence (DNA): TGTGCTCTTGACCATTCTACTCCCGACTGGGGGATACTCGAGGGAGGTAAACTCATCTTT. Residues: CALDHSTPDWGILEGGKLIF.

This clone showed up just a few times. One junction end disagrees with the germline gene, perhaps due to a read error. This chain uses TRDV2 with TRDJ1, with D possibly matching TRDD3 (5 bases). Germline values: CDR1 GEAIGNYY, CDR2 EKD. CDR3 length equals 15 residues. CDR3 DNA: TGTGCCTGTGACGGGCTGGGAGACTACACCGGTAAACTCATCTTT. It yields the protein CACDGLGDYTGKLIF.

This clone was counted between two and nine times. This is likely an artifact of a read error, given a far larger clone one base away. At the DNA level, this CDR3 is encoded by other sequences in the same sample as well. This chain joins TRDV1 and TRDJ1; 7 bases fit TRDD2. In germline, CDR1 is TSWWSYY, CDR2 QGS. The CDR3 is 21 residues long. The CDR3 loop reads CALGIERGSYIPLRGTDKLIF. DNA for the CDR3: TGTGCTCTTGGGATAGAACGCGGTTCCTACATACCCCTTAGGGGCACCGATAAGCTCATCTTT.

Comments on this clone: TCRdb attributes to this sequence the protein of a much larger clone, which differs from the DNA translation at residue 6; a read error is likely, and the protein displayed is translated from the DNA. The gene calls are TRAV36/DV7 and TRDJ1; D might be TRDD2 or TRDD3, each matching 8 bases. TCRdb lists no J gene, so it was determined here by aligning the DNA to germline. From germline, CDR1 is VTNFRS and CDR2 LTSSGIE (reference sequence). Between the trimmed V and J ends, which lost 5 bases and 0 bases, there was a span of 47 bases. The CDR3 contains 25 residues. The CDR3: CAVFLDFLPRGIWSLSTGYTDKLIF. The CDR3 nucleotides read TGTGCTGTTTTCTTAGACTTCCTACCCCGGGGGATATGGTCATTGAGTACGGGGTACACCGATAAACTCATCTTT. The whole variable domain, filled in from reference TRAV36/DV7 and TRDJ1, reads EDKVVQSPLSLVVHEGDTVTLNCSYEVTNFRSLLWYKQEKKAPTFLFMLTSSGIEKKSGRLSSILDKKELSSILNITATQTGDSAIYLCAVFLDFLPRGIWSLSTGYTDKLIFGKGTRVTVEP.

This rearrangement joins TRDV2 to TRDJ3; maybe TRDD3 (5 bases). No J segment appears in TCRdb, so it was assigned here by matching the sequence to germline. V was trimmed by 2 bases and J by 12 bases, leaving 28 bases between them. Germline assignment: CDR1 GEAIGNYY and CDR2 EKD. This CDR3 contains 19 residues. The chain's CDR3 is CACDKTGPKRILGHRQMFF. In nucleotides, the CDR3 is TGTGCCTGTGACAAAACTGGCCCCAAAAGGATCCTGGGACACCGACAGATGTTTTTC.

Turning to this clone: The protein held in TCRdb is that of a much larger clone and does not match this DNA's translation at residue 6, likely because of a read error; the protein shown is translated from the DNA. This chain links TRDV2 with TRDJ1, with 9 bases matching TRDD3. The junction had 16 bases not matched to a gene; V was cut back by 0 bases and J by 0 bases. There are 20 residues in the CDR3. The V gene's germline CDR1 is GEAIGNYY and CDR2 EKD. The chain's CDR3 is CACDTILGLGEGRYTDKLIF. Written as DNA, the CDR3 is TGTGCCTGTGACACCATTTTAGGACTGGGGGAAGGTCGGTACACCGATAAACTCATCTTT.

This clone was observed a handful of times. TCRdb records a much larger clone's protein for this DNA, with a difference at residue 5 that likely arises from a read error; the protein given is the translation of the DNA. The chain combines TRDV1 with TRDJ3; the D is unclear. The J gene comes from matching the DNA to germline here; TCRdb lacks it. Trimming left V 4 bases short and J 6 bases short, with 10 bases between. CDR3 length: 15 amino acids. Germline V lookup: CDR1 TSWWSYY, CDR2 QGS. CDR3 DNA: TGTGCTCTTGGGGGACTACCAGTGGACACCCGACAGATGTTTTTC. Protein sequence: CALGGLPVDTRQMFF.

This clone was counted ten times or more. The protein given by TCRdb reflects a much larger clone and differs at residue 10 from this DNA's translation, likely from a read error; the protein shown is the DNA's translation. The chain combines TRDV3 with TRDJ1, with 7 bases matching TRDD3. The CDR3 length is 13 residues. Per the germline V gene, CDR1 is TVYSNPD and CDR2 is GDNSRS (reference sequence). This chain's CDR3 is CALGYWYTDRLIF. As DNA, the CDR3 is TGTGCCTTGGGATACTGGTACACCGATAGACTCATCTTT.

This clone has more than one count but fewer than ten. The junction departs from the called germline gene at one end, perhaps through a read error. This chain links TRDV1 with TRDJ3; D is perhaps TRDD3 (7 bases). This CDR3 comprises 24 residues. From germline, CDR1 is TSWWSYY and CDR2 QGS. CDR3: CALGEPLPARVLGMGPWDTLQMFF. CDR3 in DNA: TGTGCTCTTGGGGAACCTCTTCCTGCGCGAGTACTGGGGATGGGCCCCTGGGACACCCTACAGATGTTTTTC.

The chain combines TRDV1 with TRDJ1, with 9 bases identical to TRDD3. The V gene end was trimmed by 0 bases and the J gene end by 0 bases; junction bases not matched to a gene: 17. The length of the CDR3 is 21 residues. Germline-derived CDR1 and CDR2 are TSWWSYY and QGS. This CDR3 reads CALGELVTGGDTRGYTDKLIF. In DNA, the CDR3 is TGTGCTCTTGGGGAACTAGTCACGGGTGGGGATACGAGGGGGTACACCGATAAACTCATCTTT.

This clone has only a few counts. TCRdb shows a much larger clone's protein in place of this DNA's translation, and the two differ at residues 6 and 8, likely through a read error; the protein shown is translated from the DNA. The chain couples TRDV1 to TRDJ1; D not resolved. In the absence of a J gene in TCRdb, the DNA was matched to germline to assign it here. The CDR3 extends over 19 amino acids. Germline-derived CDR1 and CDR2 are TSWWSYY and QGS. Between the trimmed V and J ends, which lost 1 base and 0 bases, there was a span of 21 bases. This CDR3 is CALGEPWPQGVGYTDKLIF. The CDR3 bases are TGTGCTCTTGGGGAACCATGGCCACAGGGAGTGGGTTACACCGATAAACTCATCTTT.

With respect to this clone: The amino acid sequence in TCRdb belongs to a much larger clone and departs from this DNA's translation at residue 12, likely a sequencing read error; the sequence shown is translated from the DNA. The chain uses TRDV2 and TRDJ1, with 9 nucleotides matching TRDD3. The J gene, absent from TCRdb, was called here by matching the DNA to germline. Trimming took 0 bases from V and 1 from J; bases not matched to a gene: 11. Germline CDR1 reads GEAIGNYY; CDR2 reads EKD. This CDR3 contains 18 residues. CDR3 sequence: CACDTLGLGDSSTDKLIF. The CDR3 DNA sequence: TGTGCCTGTGACACCCTGGGTCTGGGGGATTCCAGCACCGATAAACTCATCTTT.

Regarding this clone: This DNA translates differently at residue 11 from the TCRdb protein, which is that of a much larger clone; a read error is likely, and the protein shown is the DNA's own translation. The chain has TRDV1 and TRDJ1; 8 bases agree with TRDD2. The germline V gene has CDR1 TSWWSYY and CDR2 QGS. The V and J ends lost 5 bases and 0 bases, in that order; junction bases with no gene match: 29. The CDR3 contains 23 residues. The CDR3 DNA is TGTGCTCTTGGGAAACCCTCTTCCTACAGGGAATACGCCACACTCGGGTACACCGATAAACTCATCTTT. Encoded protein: CALGKPSSYREYATLGYTDKLIF.

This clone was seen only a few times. CDR3 protein: CALGEQGGAPYTDKLIF. CDR3 nucleotide sequence: TGTGCTCTTGGGGAACAGGGGGGCGCCCCGTACACCGATAAACTCATCTTT. The rearrangement uses TRDV1 and TRDJ1, with TRDD3 as a possible D gene (5 bases). TCRdb offers no J gene call, so here the DNA was matched to germline to obtain one. V dropped 1 base and J dropped 0 bases, with 15 bases sitting between them. CDR3 length equals 17 residues. The germline gives CDR1 TSWWSYY, CDR2 QGS.

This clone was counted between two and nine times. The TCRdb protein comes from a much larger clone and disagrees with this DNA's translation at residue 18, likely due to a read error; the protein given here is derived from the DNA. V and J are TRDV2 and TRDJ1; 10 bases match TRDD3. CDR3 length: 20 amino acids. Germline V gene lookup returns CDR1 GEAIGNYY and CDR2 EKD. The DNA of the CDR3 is TGTGCCTGTGGACATTCCTACGTGTTGGGGGATACCAGTTACACCGATAAACCCATCTTT. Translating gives CACGHSYVLGDTSYTDKPIF.

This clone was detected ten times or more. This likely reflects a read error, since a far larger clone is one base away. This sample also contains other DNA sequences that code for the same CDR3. CDR3 coding DNA: TGTGCTCTTGGGGCTCGGCCTCTTCCTAATAGTCTGGGGGATACGGGTTATACCGATAAGCTCATCTTT. It is translated as CALGARPLPNSLGDTGYTDKLIF. The J segment was not called; the V segment is TRDV1; TRDD3 is the table's D call, not checked against the DNA. This CDR3 has 23 residues. Germline loops: CDR1 TSWWSYY, CDR2 QGS.

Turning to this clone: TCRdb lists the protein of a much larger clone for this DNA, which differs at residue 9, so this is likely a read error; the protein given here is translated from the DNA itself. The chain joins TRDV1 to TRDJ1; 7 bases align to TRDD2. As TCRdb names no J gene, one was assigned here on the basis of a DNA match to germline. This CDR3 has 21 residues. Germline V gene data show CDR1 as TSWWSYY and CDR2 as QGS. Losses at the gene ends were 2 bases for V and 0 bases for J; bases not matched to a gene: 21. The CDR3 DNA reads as TGTGCTCTTGGGGAAGTTTCCTACAGGGGGCCGTACTCTCTGTACACCGATAAACTCATCTTT. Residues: CALGEVSYRGPYSLYTDKLIF.

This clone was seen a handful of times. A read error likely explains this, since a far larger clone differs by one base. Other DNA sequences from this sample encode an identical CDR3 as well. The CDR3 spells CALGGPGRPSYAPTGGYAGLIF. The CDR3 nucleotides are TGTGCTCTTGGGGGACCGGGTCGGCCTTCCTACGCTCCCACTGGGGGATACGCGGGCCTCATCTTT. J gene calling gave no result, while the V gene is TRDV1; the table names TRDD3, a call not compared with the DNA. The CDR3 loop spans 22 amino acids. CDR1 and CDR2 from the germline V gene are TSWWSYY and QGS.

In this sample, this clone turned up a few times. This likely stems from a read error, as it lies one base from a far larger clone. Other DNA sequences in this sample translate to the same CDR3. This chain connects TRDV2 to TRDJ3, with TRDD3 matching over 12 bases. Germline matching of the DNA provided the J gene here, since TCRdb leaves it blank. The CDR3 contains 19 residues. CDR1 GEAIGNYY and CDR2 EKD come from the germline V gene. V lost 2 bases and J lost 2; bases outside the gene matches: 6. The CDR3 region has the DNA TGTGCCTGTGACAAAGTGCTGGGGGATACGACCTGGGACACCCGACAGATGTTTTTC. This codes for CACDKVLGDTTWDTRQMFF.

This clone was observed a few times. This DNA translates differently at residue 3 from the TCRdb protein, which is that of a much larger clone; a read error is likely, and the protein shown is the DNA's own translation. The CDR3 DNA sequence: TGTGCCCTTACCTCCGCGGGTTACACCGATAAACTCATCTTT. Its translation is CALTSAGYTDKLIF. V gene TRDV3 combines with J gene TRDJ1; unclear D gene. TCRdb is silent on the J gene; assignment here came from matching the DNA to germline. Germline lookup yields CDR1 TVYSNPD and CDR2 GDNSRS (reference sequence). Deletions cut 5 bases from V and 0 bases from J, with 16 bases between. The CDR3 spans 14 residues.